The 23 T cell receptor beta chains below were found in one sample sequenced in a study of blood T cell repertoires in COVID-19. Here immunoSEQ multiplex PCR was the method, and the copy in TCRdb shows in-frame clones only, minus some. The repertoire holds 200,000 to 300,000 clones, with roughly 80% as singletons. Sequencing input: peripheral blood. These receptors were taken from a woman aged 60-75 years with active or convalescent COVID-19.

The CDR3, as DNA: TGTGCCATCAGTGATGGGGACAGTAGCACAGATACGCAGTATTTT. This encodes CAISDGDSSTDTQYF. This chain joins TRBV10-3 and TRBJ2-3; 7 positions agree with TRBD1. There are 15 residues in the CDR3. The V and J ends lost 3 bases and 0 bases, in that order; junction bases with no gene match: 3. The germline V gene has CDR1 ENHRY and CDR2 SYGVKD.

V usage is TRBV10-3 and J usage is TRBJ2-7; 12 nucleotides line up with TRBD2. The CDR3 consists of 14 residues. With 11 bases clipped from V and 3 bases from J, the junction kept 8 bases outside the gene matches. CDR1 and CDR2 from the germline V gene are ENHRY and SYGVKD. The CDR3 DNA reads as TGTGCCTCTCGATCGACTAGCGGGAGCTACGAGCAGTACTTC. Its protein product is CASRSTSGSYEQYF.

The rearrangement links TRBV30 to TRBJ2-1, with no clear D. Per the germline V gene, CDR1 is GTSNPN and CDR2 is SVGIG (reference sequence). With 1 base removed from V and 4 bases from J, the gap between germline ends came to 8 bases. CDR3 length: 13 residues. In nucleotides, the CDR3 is TGTGCCTGGAGTGATGACATATACAATGAGCAGTTCTTC. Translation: CAWSDDIYNEQFF. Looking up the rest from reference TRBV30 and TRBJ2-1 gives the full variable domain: SQTIHQWPATLVQPVGSPLSLECTVEGTSNPNLYWYRQAAGRGLQLLFYSVGIGQISSEVPQNLSASRPQDRQFILSSKKLLLSDSGFYLCAWSDDIYNEQFFGPGTRLTVL.

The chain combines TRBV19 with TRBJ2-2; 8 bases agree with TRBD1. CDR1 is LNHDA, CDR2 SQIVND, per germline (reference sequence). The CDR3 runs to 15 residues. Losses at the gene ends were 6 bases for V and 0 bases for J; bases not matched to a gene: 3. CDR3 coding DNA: TGTGCCAGTAGGTTGACAGGGGCGAACACCGGGGAGCTGTTTTTT. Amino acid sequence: CASRLTGANTGELFF.

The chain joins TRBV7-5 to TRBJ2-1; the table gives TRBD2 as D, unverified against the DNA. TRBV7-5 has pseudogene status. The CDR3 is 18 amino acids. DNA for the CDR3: TGTGCCAGAAGCTTAGAGGGGACTAGCGTTGACTCCTACAATGAGCAGTTCTTC. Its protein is CARSLEGTSVDSYNEQFF.

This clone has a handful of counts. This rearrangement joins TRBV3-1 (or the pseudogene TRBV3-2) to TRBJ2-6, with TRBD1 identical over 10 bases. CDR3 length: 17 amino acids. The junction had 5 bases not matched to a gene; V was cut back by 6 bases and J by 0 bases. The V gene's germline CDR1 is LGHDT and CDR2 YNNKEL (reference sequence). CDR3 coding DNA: TGTGCCAGCAGACGGACAGGGGGTAGCTCTGGGGCCAACGTCCTGACTTTC. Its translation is CASRRTGGSSGANVLTF.

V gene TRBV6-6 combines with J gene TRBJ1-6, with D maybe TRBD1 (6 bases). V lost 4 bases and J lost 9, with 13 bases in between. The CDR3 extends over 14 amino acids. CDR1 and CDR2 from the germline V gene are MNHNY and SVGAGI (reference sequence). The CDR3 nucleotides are TGTGCCAGCAGTTTCACAGGGAGTCGTTCACCCCTCCACTTT. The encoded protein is CASSFTGSRSPLHF.

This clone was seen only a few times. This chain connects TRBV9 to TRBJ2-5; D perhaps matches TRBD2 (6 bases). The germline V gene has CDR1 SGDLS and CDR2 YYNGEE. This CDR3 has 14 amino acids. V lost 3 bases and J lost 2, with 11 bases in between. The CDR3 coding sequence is TGTGCCAGCAGCGGGGGGAGGCATCAAGAGACCCAGTACTTC. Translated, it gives CASSGGRHQETQYF.

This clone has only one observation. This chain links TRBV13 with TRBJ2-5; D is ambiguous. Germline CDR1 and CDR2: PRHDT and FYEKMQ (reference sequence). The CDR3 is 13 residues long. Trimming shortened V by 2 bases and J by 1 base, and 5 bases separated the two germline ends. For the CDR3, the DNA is TGTGCCAGCAGCTTAACTTTCCAAGAGACCCAGTACTTC. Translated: CASSLTFQETQYF.

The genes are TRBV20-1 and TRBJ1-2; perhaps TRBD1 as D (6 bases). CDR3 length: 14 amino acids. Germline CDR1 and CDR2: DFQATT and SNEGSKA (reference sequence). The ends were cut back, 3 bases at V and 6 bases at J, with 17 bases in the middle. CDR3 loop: CSASQIQGSHGYTF. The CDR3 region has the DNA TGCAGTGCTAGTCAGATACAGGGCTCCCATGGCTACACCTTC.

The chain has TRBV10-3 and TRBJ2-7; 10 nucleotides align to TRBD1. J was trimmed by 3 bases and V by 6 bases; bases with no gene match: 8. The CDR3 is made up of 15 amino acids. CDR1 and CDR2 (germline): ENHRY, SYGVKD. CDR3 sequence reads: CAIRRGGDRGYEQYF. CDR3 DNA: TGTGCCATCAGACGAGGGGGGGACAGGGGCTACGAGCAGTACTTC.

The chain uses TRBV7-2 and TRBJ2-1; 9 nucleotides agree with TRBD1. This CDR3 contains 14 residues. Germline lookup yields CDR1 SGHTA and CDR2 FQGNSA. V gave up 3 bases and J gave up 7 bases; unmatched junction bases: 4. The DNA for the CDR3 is TGTGCCAGCAGCTTCGGACAGGGGATGAATGAGCAGTTCTTC. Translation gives CASSFGQGMNEQFF.

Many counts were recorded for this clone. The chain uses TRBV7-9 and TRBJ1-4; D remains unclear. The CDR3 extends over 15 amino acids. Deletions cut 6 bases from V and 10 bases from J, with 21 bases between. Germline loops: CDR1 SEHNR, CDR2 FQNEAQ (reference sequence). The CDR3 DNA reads TGTGCCAGCAGTTCTGTACGGACTGGAACCCTAAAACTGTTTTTT. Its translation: CASSSVRTGTLKLFF.

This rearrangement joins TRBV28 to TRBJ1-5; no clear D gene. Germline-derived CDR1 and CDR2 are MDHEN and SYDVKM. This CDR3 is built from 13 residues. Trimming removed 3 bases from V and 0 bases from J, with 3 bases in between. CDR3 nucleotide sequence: TGTGCCAGCAGTTTCGGTAGCAATCAGCCCCAGCATTTT. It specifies CASSFGSNQPQHF.

The CDR3 loop is CASSLRPRGYTF. The CDR3 DNA reads TGTGCCAGCAGTTTACGGCCGAGGGGCTACACCTTC. The V call is TRBV28, the J call TRBJ1-2; D not certain. The germline V and J ends were trimmed by 2 bases and 8 bases, with 9 bases remaining between them. This CDR3 has 12 amino acids. Germline assignment: CDR1 MDHEN and CDR2 SYDVKM.

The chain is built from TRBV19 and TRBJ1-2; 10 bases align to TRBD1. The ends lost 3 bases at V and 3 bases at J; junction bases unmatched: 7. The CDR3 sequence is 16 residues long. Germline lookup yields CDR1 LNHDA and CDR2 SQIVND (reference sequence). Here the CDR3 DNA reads TGTGCCAGTAGTATCAGCACGGGGACAGGGGACTATGGCTACACCTTC. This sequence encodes CASSISTGTGDYGYTF.

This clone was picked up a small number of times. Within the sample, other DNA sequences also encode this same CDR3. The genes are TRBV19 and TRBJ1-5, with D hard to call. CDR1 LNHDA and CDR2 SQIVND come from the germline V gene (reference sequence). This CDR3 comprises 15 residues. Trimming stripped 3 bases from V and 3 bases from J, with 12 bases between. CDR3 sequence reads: CASSMGRSPNQPQHF. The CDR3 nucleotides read TGTGCCAGTAGTATGGGCAGGTCCCCCAATCAGCCCCAGCATTTT.

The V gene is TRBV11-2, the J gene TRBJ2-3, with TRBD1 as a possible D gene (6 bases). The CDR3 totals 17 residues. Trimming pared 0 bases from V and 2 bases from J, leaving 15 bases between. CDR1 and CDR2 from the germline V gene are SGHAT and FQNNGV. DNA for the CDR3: TGTGCCAGCAGCTTAGATAAGTCCAGGGGCCACACAGATACGCAGTATTTT. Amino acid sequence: CASSLDKSRGHTDTQYF. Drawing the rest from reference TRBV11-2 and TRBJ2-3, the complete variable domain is EAGVAQSPRYKIIEKRQSVAFWCNPISGHATLYWYQQILGQGPKLLIQFQNNGVVDDSQLPKDRFSAERLKGVDSTLKIQPAKLEDSAVYLCASSLDKSRGHTDTQYFGPGTRLTVL.

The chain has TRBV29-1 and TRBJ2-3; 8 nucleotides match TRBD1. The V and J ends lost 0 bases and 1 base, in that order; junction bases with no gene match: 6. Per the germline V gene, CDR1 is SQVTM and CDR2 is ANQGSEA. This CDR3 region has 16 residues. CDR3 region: CSVEDGTGFGTDTQYF. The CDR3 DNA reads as TGCAGCGTTGAAGATGGGACAGGCTTCGGCACAGATACGCAGTATTTT.

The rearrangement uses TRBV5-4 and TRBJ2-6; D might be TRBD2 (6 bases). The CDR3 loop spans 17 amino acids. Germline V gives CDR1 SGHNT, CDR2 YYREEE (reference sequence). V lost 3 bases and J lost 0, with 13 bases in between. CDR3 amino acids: CASSSGGLSSGANVLTF. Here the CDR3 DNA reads TGTGCCAGCAGCTCCGGAGGGCTAAGCTCTGGGGCCAACGTCCTGACTTTC.

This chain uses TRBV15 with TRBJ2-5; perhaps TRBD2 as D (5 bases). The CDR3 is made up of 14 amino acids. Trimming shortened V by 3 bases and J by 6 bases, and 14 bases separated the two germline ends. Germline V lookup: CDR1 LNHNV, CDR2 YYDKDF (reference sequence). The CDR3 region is CATSSLQRRKTQYF. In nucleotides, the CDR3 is TGTGCCACCAGCAGTTTACAGAGGAGGAAGACCCAGTACTTC.

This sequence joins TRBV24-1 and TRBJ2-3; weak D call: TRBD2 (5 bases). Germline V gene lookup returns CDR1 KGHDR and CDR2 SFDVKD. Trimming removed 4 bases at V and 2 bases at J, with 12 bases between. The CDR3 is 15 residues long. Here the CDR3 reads CATSDGNLITDTQYF. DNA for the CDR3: TGTGCCACCAGTGACGGGAACTTAATCACAGATACGCAGTATTTT.

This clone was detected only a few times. The DNA of the CDR3 is TGTGCCAGCAGCGACCGGACAGGGGAGTTGACAGATACGCAGTATTTT. It encodes CASSDRTGELTDTQYF. This chain joins TRBV9 and TRBJ2-3; 9 nucleotides match TRBD1. CDR3 length: 16 amino acids. The germline V gene encodes CDR1 SGDLS and CDR2 YYNGEE. The ends lost 3 bases at V and 3 bases at J; junction bases unmatched: 8.